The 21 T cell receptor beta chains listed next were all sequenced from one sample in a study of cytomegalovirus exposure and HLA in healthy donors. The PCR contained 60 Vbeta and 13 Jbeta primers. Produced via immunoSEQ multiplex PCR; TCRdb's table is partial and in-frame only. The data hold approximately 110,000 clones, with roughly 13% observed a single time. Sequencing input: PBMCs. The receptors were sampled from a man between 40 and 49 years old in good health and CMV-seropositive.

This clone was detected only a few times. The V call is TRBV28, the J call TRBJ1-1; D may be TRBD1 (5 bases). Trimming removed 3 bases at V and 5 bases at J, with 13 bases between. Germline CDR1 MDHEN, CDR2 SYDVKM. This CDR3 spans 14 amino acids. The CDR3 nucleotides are TGTGCCAGCAGTTTGGTGGGGGGTTGGACTGAAGCTTTCTTT. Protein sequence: CASSLVGGWTEAFF. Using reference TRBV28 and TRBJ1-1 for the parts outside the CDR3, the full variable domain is DVKVTQSSRYLVKRTGEKVFLECVQDMDHENMFWYRQDPGLGLRLIYFSYDVKMKEKGDIPEGYSVSREKKERFSLILESASTNQTSMYLCASSLVGGWTEAFFGQGTRLTVV.

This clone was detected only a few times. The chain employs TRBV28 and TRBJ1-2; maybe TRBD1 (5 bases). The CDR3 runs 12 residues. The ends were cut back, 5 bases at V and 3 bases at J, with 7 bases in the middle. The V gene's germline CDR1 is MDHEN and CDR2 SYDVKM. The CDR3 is CASSQTDYGYTF. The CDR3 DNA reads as TGTGCCAGCAGTCAGACAGACTATGGCTACACCTTC.

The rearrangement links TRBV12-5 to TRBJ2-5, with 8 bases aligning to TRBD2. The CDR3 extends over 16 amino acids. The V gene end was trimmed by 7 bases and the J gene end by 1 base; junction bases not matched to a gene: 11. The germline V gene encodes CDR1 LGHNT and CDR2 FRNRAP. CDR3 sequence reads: CASALRSRGGQETQYF. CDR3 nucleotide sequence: TGTGCTAGTGCCCTCCGGAGCCGGGGGGGCCAAGAGACCCAGTACTTC.

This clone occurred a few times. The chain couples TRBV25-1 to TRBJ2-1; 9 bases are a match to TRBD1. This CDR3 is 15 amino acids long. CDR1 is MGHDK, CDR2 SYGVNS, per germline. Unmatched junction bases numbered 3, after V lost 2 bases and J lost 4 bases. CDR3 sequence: CASSEGQGRYNEQFF. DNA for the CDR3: TGTGCCAGCAGTGAAGGACAGGGGAGGTACAATGAGCAGTTCTTC.

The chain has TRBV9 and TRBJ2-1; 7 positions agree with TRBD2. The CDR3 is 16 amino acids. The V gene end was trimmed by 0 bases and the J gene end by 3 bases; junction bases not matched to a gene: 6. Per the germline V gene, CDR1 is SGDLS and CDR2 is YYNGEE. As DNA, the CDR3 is TGTGCCAGCAGCGTAGGGCTAGCGGAGTTCTACAATGAGCAGTTCTTC. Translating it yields CASSVGLAEFYNEQFF.

The CDR3 protein is CASSSLGGGPDTQYF. For the CDR3, the DNA is TGTGCCAGCAGTTCCTTGGGGGGAGGCCCAGATACGCAGTATTTT. This chain connects TRBV6-5 to TRBJ2-3; TRBD2 is a possible D gene (6 bases). The CDR3 totals 15 residues. The germline gives CDR1 MNHEY, CDR2 SVGAGI. V was shortened by 4 bases and J by 4 bases, with 15 bases between the two germline ends.

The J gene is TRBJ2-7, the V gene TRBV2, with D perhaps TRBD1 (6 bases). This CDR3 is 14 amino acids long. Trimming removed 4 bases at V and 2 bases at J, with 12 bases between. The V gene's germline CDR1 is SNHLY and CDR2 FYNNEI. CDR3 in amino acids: CASSAGVPAYEQYF. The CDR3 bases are TGTGCCAGCAGTGCAGGGGTCCCCGCCTACGAGCAGTACTTC.

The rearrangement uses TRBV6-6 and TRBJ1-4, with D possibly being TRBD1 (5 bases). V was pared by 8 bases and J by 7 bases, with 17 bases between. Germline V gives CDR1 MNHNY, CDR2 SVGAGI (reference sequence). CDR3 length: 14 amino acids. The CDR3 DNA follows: TGTGCCAGCGGTGGAACGGGGGGGGGTGAAAAACTGTTTTTT. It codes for CASGGTGGGEKLFF.

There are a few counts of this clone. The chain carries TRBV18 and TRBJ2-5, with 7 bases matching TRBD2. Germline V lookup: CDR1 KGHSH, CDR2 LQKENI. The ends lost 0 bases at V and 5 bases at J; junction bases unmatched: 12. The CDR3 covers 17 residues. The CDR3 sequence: CASSPPSSGPRGETQYF. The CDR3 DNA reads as TGTGCCAGCTCACCACCGTCTAGCGGCCCGCGGGGGGAGACCCAGTACTTC.

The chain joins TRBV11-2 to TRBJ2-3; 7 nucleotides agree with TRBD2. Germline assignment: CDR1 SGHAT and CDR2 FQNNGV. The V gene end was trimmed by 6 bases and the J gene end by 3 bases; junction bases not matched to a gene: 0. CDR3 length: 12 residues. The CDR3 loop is CASRRETDTQYF. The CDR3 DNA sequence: TGTGCCAGCAGGCGGGAGACAGATACGCAGTATTTT.

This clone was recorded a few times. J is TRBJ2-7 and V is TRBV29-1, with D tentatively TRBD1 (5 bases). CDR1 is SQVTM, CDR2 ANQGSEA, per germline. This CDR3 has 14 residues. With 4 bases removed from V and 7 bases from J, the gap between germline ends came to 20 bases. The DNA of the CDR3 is TGCAGCGTTGCCCAAACCCAGGGCGAGTGGGAGCAGTACTTC. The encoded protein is CSVAQTQGEWEQYF.

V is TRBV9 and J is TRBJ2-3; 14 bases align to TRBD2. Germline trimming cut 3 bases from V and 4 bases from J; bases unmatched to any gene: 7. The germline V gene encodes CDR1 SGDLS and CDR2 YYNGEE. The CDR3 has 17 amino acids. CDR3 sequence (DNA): TGTGCCAGCAGCGCGATGGGACTAGCGGGAGCCCCAGATACGCAGTATTTT. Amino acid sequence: CASSAMGLAGAPDTQYF.

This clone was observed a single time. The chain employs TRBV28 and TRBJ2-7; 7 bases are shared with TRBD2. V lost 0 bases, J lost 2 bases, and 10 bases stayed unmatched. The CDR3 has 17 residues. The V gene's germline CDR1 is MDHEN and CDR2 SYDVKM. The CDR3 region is CASSLWGGTAATYEQYF. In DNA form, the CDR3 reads TGTGCCAGCAGTTTATGGGGAGGGACTGCCGCAACCTACGAGCAGTACTTC.

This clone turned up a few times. The CDR3 DNA follows: TGTGCCAGCTCACCATCACTAGCGGGAAACGAGCAGTACTTC. It is translated as CASSPSLAGNEQYF. This chain uses TRBV18 with TRBJ2-7; TRBD2 aligns across 10 bases. The V segment lost 2 bases and the J segment 5 bases; nucleotides outside the gene matches: 3. The CDR3 covers 14 residues. Germline assignment: CDR1 KGHSH and CDR2 LQKENI.

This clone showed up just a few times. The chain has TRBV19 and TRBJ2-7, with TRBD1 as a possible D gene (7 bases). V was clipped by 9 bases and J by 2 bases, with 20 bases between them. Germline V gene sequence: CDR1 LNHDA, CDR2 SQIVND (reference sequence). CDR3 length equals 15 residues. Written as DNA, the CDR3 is TGTGCCAGCCGTAGGGGGGTGGACAGGACCTACGAGCAGTACTTC. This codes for CASRRGVDRTYEQYF.

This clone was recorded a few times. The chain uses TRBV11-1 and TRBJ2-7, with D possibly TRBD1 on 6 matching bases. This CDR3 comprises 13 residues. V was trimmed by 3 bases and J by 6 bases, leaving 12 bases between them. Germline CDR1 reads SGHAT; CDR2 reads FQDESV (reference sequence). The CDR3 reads CASSFGARGEQYF. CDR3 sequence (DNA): TGTGCCAGCAGCTTCGGGGCCAGGGGCGAGCAGTACTTC.

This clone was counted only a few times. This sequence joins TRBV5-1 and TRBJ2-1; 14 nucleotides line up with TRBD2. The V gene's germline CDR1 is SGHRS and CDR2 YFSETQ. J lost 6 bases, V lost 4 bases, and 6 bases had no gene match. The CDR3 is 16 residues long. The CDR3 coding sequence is TGCGCCAGCAGCGCCCCGGGACTAGCGGGAGTCAATGAGCAGTTCTTC. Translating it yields CASSAPGLAGVNEQFF.

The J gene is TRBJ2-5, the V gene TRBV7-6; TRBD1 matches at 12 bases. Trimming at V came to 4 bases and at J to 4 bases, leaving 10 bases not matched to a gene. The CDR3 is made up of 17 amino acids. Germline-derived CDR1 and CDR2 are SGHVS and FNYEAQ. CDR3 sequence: CASSSRPGQGASETQYF. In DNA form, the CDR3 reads TGTGCCAGCAGCTCACGGCCGGGACAGGGGGCTTCAGAGACCCAGTACTTC.

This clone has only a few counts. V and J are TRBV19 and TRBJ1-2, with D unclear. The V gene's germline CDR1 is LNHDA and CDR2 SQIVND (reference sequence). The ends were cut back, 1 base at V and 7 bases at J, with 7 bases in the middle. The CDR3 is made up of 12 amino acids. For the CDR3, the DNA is TGTGCCAGTAGTATAGCCGGAGGTGGCTACACCTTC. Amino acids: CASSIAGGGYTF.

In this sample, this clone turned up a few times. This CDR3 is CASSTLYEQYF. The CDR3 coding sequence is TGTGCCAGCAGCACTCTCTACGAGCAGTACTTC. V usage is TRBV5-8 and J usage is TRBJ2-7; D unclear. V lost 4 bases to trimming and J lost 3 bases, with 5 bases between them. CDR3 length: 11 amino acids. Looked up from germline, CDR1 is SGHTS and CDR2 is YDEGEE.

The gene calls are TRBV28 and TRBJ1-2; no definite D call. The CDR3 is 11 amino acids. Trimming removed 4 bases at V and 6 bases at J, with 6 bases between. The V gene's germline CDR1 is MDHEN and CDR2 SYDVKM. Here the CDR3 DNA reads TGTGCCAGCAGTTCCCCGGATGGCTACACCTTC. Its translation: CASSSPDGYTF.